The rows below give T cell receptor beta chains drawn from one sample of a study of blood T cells in healthy people across ages. TCRdb processed the 5' RACE reads anew with MiXCR; each CDR3 protein has one entry. The table includes approximately 800,000 distinct CDR3 sequences, about 34% detected once. The sequencing input was blood. These receptors were obtained from a man aged 18 to 35 in good health. The CDR3 runs from the conserved cysteine through the conserved F or W. Fields, in order: J gene, V gene, D gene, clone size, CDR3 DNA, CDR3 protein. A D gene is named only where the DNA matches it firmly. Clone size appears in some rows only: once, few, many, or a class for an expanded clone.

TRBJ2-3 | TRBV7-9 | - | few | TGTGCCAGCAGCGCCACAACTAGCACAGATACGCAGTATTTT | CASSATTSTDTQYF
TRBJ1-1 | TRBV5-1 | - | - | TGCGCCAGCAGCCCCCACCAGCAACTACGGGGCACTGAAGCTTTCTTT | CASSPHQQLRGTEAFF
TRBJ1-4 | TRBV15 | - | - | TGTGCCACCAGCAATCACCGGGAAAAACTGTTTTTT | CATSNHREKLFF
TRBJ2-7 | TRBV5-6 | - | - | TGTGCCAGCAGCTTCGGTTCGAGCTCCTACGAGCAGTACTTC | CASSFGSSSYEQYF
TRBJ2-5 | TRBV7-9 | TRBD1 | - | TGTGCCAGCAGCTTAGAACGTTTAAGGGGGCTCCAAGAGACCCAGTACTTC | CASSLERLRGLQETQYF
TRBJ1-4 | TRBV12-3/TRBV12-4 | TRBD1 | - | TGTGCCAGCAGTCTGCAGACAGGGGCTGAAAAACTGTTTTTT | CASSLQTGAEKLFF
TRBJ1-2 | TRBV4-1 | - | - | TGCGCCAGCAGCCAAGATAGGGTTACCTATGGCTACACCTTC | CASSQDRVTYGYTF
TRBJ2-3 | TRBV5-1 | - | many | TGCGCCAGCAGCTTGCCTGCGGGGAACACAGATACGCAGTATTTT | CASSLPAGNTDTQYF
TRBJ1-2 | TRBV15 | TRBD1 | - | TGTGCCACCAGCAGGACCTTGGACAGGGATCATGGCTACACCTTC | CATSRTLDRDHGYTF
TRBJ2-1 | TRBV20-1 | TRBD2 | - | TGCAGTGCTGCCTCCGGGACTAGCTCCTACAATGAGCAGTTCTTC | CSAASGTSSYNEQFF
TRBJ1-1 | TRBV12-3/TRBV12-4 | - | - | TGTGCCAGCAGTTCGATTCGCTCACGGCAAGCTTTCTTT | CASSSIRSRQAFF
TRBJ1-1 | TRBV19 | - | - | TGTGCCAGTAGTATGTCGCGGAGCACTGAAGCTTTCTTT | CASSMSRSTEAFF
TRBJ2-5 | TRBV7-2 | TRBD2 | few | TGTGCCAGCAGCCGCGGGGGTGATGAGCAGTACTTC | CASSRGGDEQYF
TRBJ2-3 | TRBV7-8 | TRBD1 | - | TGTGCCAGCAGCTCGCCAGGCGGACAGGGCACAGATACGCAGTATTTT | CASSSPGGQGTDTQYF
TRBJ1-1 | TRBV7-3 | - | few | TGTGCCAGCAGCCGCGCTCGAGGGTACACTGAAGCTTTCTTT | CASSRARGYTEAFF
TRBJ2-5 | TRBV7-9 | - | many | TGTGCCAGCAGCCCCCAGCGCGTCAGCCAAGAGACCCAGTACTTC | CASSPQRVSQETQYF
TRBJ2-1 | TRBV5-5 | - | - | TGTGCCAGCAGCTTGGAAGGGGTGAGGAATGAGCAGTTCTTC | CASSLEGVRNEQFF